This TCR beta chain was retrieved from a study of beta chain features in type 1 diabetes. Study-wide context: The study found patients and healthy donors alike in age, gender and cell yields. Study-wide results and caveats: Among all four CD4+ subsets, Type 1 diabetes patients had TCRB CDR3s that were moderately but significantly shorter.

This clone was seen a few times. Its matching antigen is unknown. Expressed TCRB transcripts were sequenced after all isolated RNA was converted to cDNA. Here immunoSEQ multiplex PCR was the method, and the copy in TCRdb shows in-frame clones only, minus some. The table has over 600,000 clones, under 15% seen once; the top ten hold over 0.1%. Between the trimmed V and J ends, which lost 4 bases and 3 bases, there was a span of 9 bases. The CDR3 contains 14 residues. Per germline, CDR1 ENHRY and CDR2 SYGVKD. This receptor was obtained from a man aged 25-40 years with type 1 diabetes. The V gene is TRBV10-3, the J gene TRBJ1-4; D gene ambiguous. The material sequenced was naive CD4+ T cells from blood. The CDR3 loop is CAISGSEANEKLFF. CDR3 coding DNA: TGTGCCATCAGTGGGTCTGAAGCTAATGAAAAACTGTTTTTT.